This T cell receptor (beta chain) was obtained from a study of T-cell memory formation after mild COVID-19. Overall study findings and caveats: The pre-infection memory compartment contained some responding clones, suggesting cross-reactive memory joined.

CDR3 length: 14 amino acids. The V gene end was trimmed by 7 bases and the J gene end by 7 bases; junction bases not matched to a gene: 12. Per germline, CDR1 SQVTM and CDR2 ANQGSEA. From 5'RACE with constant-segment primers came TCR alpha and TCR beta cDNA libraries that carried sample barcodes and UMIs. Via MiXCR, TCRdb re-called the 5' RACE reads, giving one row per CDR3 protein. The table lists 190,000 or so distinct CDR3 sequences, about a fifth of them singletons, with under 30% in the top ten. In regard to this clonotype: Its antigen is unidentified.

This chain connects TRBV29-1 to TRBJ1-5; 8 bases fit TRBD1. The sequencing input was PBMCs or a T cell subset sorted from them (not recorded which). The origin of this receptor is an adult woman who had mild COVID-19 (a few samples of this study predate the infection). Cell type and time point are not known. For the CDR3, the DNA is TGCAGCGGCGGACAGGGCCTTTCCGTACAGCCCCAGCATTTT. It specifies CSGGQGLSVQPQHF.